This TCR beta chain was obtained from a study of T cells in Graves' hyperthyroidism and ophthalmopathy. Notes on the study in general: The model predicted ophthalmopathy a median around 6.5 months before onset. Ophthalmopathy was told apart from stable hyperthyroidism by a 13 V-J model.

V shed 4 bases and J 0 bases; nucleotides not matched to a gene: 8. CDR3 length equals 16 residues. The V gene's germline CDR1 is MDHEN and CDR2 SYDVKM. This clonotype was seen ten or more times. Its antigen is not known. Among ophthalmopathy patients, the Clinical Activity Score reached at least 3, the NOSPECS grade reached at least 4, and duration remained under 3 months. Lactation, pregnancy, other autoimmune disease or uncontrolled infection led to exclusion of patients. Amplification targeted TCR beta CDR3 regions from RNA transcripts. RT-PCR in the first round (using the HTBI primer set) targeted the TCR CDR3. TCRdb analysed the multiplex PCR reads with MiXCR anew, one entry per CDR3 protein. Found here are about 270,000 distinct CDR3 sequences, approximately 23% of them singletons; the top ten hold approximately 32%.

The V gene is TRBV28, the J gene TRBJ2-7, with 8 bases that match TRBD2. This receptor was obtained from a woman aged 40-49 years with Graves' ophthalmopathy. Material for sequencing was blood. The CDR3 nucleotides are TGTGCCAGCAGTTCCCCCATACTAGCGGTCTCCTACGAGCAGTACTTC. Translating gives CASSSPILAVSYEQYF.